The 16 T cell receptor beta chains given below trace back to one sample, sequenced in a study of cytomegalovirus exposure and HLA in healthy donors. 13 Jbeta primers and 60 Vbeta primers were used for the PCR. TCRdb keeps only in-frame clones here, not all; method: immunoSEQ multiplex PCR. Seen here are approximately 180,000 clones, about four fifths observed once, and the top ten hold around 1.9%. The material sequenced was PBMCs. The origin of the receptors is a man younger than 35 in good health and CMV-seronegative.

V and J are TRBV7-9 and TRBJ1-1, with D uncertain. Looked up from germline, CDR1 is SEHNR and CDR2 is FQNEAQ (reference sequence). CDR3 length: 13 amino acids. V was shortened by 4 bases and J by 0 bases, with 6 bases between the two germline ends. CDR3 sequence: CASSSQMNTEAFF. CDR3 sequence (DNA): TGTGCCAGCAGCTCTCAGATGAACACTGAAGCTTTCTTT.

The gene calls are TRBV7-2 and TRBJ2-3, with 9 bases lining up with TRBD2. V shed 1 base, J shed 0 bases, and the junction held 8 bases outside the gene matches. The CDR3 is 18 residues long. Germline V gene sequence: CDR1 SGHTA, CDR2 FQGNSA. The CDR3 sequence: CASSLEFPSGMSTDTQYF. The CDR3 DNA reads as TGTGCCAGCAGCTTAGAGTTTCCTAGCGGGATGAGCACAGATACGCAGTATTTT.

The chain joins TRBV27 to TRBJ2-7, with 11 bases aligning to TRBD2. With V trimmed by 6 bases and J by 4 bases, 5 bases remained unmatched. The CDR3 runs to 14 residues. From germline, CDR1 is MNHEY and CDR2 SMNVEV (reference sequence). The CDR3 loop reads CASRMGLAAYEQYF. In DNA form, the CDR3 reads TGTGCCAGCAGAATGGGACTAGCGGCTTACGAGCAGTACTTC.

This clone was seen only a few times. The J gene is TRBJ2-1, the V gene TRBV5-4; D may be TRBD2 (5 bases). Germline lookup yields CDR1 SGHNT and CDR2 YYREEE (reference sequence). The CDR3 consists of 15 residues. V shed 0 bases and J shed 6 bases, with 13 bases lying between them. This CDR3 reads CASSLGLPTGNEQFF. In nucleotides, the CDR3 is TGTGCCAGCAGCTTGGGACTACCGACGGGCAATGAGCAGTTCTTC.

In its sample, this clone was seen once. The chain is built from TRBV19 and TRBJ2-7; D may be TRBD2 (5 bases). CDR1 LNHDA and CDR2 SQIVND come from the germline V gene (reference sequence). Trimming cost V 4 bases and J 1 base, with 11 bases left between them. CDR3 length equals 14 residues. CDR3 region: CASSKRTESYEQYF. The CDR3 coding sequence is TGTGCCAGTAGTAAAAGGACTGAATCCTACGAGCAGTACTTC.

The chain uses TRBV5-1 and TRBJ2-1; 10 bases line up with TRBD1. The CDR3 runs 15 residues. Looked up from germline, CDR1 is SGHRS and CDR2 is YFSETQ. Trimming removed 4 bases from V and 6 bases from J; junction bases left unmatched: 7. This CDR3 is CASSPDRGQFNEQFF. Here the CDR3 DNA reads TGCGCCAGCAGCCCCGACAGGGGGCAGTTCAATGAGCAGTTCTTC.

This sequence joins TRBV2 and TRBJ1-1; D not certain. From germline, CDR1 is SNHLY and CDR2 FYNNEI. Deletions cut 2 bases from V and 1 base from J, with 5 bases between. The CDR3 runs 13 residues. The CDR3 bases are TGTGCCAGCAGTGAACCAGGGAACACTGAAGCTTTCTTT. This gives the protein CASSEPGNTEAFF. The entire variable domain, with the rest obtained from reference TRBV2 and TRBJ1-1, is as follows: EPEVTQTPSHQVTQMGQEVILRCVPISNHLYFYWYRQILGQKVEFLVSFYNNEISEKSEIFDDQFSVERPDGSNFTLKIRSTKLEDSAMYFCASSEPGNTEAFFGQGTRLTVV.

This chain connects TRBV6-1 to TRBJ1-2; D perhaps matches TRBD1 (5 bases). Germline lookup yields CDR1 MNHNS and CDR2 SASEGT. The CDR3 consists of 14 residues. Trimming took 1 base from V and 2 from J, leaving 8 bases between them. The CDR3 bases are TGTGCCAGCAGTGAAGGGAACAGGAACTATGGCTACACCTTC. Encoded protein: CASSEGNRNYGYTF.

This clone was observed a few times. The CDR3 nucleotides are TGTGCCAGCAGCCGAGAGACAGGGGGCAACGATGAGCAGTTCTTC. Its translation is CASSRETGGNDEQFF. V usage is TRBV11-3 and J usage is TRBJ2-1; TRBD1 aligns across 10 bases. The ends lost 5 bases at V and 8 bases at J; junction bases unmatched: 9. Germline V lookup: CDR1 SGHNT, CDR2 YENEEA. The CDR3 loop spans 15 amino acids.

The chain has TRBV5-1 and TRBJ2-5, with 12 nucleotides matching TRBD1. The J call may be faulty, since TRBJ2-7 better matches the DNA end. This CDR3 has 16 residues. In germline, CDR1 is SGHRS, CDR2 YFSETQ. CDR3 in DNA: TGCGCCAGCAGCTTGGTGGGGGACAGGGGGCTTGACGAGCAGTACTTC. The encoded protein is CASSLVGDRGLDEQYF.

The chain carries TRBV7-8 and TRBJ2-5, with 9 bases lining up with TRBD2. Trimming removed 8 bases from V and 1 base from J; junction bases left unmatched: 8. In germline, CDR1 is SGHVS, CDR2 FQNEAQ. The CDR3 has 15 residues. CDR3 amino acids: CASGLTSGSQETQYF. The CDR3 DNA reads TGTGCCAGCGGACTCACTAGCGGGTCCCAAGAGACCCAGTACTTC. The whole variable domain, filled in from reference TRBV7-8 and TRBJ2-5, reads GAGVSQSPRYKVAKRGQDVALRCDPISGHVSLFWYQQALGQGPEFLTYFQNEAQLDKSGLPSDRFFAERPEGSVSTLKIQRTQQEDSAVYLCASGLTSGSQETQYFGPGTRLLVL.

This clone was detected once. This chain uses TRBV2 with TRBJ2-2, with 8 positions matching TRBD1. J was trimmed by 7 bases and V by 0 bases; bases with no gene match: 7. This CDR3 is 16 amino acids long. CDR1 and CDR2 (germline): SNHLY, FYNNEI. The CDR3 sequence: CASSEAQGVIGGELFF. CDR3 in DNA: TGTGCCAGCAGTGAAGCACAGGGGGTTATTGGCGGGGAGCTGTTTTTT.

The genes are TRBV4-3 and TRBJ2-7; TRBD2 matches at 13 bases. Germline CDR1 LGHNA, CDR2 YSLEER. The CDR3 loop spans 19 amino acids. V lost 4 bases and J lost 5; bases outside the gene matches: 17. CDR3 sequence: CASSLKLLRTSGGLDEQYF. DNA of the CDR3: TGCGCCAGCAGCCTCAAGTTGCTCAGGACTAGCGGGGGTTTGGACGAGCAGTACTTC.

In this sample, this clone turned up once. The chain carries TRBV19 and TRBJ2-3; tentative D call: TRBD1 (6 bases). Trimming removed 6 bases from V and 2 bases from J, with 15 bases in between. The CDR3 covers 15 residues. Germline V gene data show CDR1 as LNHDA and CDR2 as SQIVND (reference sequence). DNA for the CDR3: TGTGCCAGTAGGCCCGGGACATCCGCCACAGATACGCAGTATTTT. It codes for CASRPGTSATDTQYF.

By share of the sample, this clone is medium-sized. The V and J genes are TRBV6-1 and TRBJ2-3; 10 nucleotides line up with TRBD2. This CDR3 spans 15 amino acids. Germline V gene data show CDR1 as MNHNS and CDR2 as SASEGT. V gave up 0 bases and J gave up 4 bases; unmatched junction bases: 1. The CDR3 coding sequence is TGTGCCAGCAGTGAAGCTAGCGGGGGGCCAGATACGCAGTATTTT. It encodes CASSEASGGPDTQYF.

The chain couples TRBV9 to TRBJ1-2; 7 positions agree with TRBD1. Germline CDR1 SGDLS, CDR2 YYNGEE. Trimming cost V 0 bases and J 4 bases; bases outside gene matches: 3. The CDR3 consists of 14 residues. The chain's CDR3 is CASSVEGQSYGYTF. The DNA for the CDR3 is TGTGCCAGCAGCGTAGAGGGACAGAGCTATGGCTACACCTTC.